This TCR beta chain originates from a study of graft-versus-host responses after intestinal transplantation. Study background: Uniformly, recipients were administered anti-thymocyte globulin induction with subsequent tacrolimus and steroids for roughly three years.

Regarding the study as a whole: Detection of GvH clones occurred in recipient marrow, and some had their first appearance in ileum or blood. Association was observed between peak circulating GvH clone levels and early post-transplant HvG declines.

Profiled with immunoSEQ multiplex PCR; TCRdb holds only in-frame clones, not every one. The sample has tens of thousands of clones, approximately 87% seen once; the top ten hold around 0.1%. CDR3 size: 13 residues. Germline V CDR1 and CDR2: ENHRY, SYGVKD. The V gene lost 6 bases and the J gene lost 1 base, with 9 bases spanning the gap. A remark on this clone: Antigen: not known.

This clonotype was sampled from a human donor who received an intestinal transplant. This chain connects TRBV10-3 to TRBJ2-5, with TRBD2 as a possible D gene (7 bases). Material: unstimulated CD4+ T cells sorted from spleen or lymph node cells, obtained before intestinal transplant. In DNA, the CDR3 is TGTGCCATCAGAGGGGGGGCCCAAGAGACCCAGTACTTC. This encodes CAIRGGAQETQYF.